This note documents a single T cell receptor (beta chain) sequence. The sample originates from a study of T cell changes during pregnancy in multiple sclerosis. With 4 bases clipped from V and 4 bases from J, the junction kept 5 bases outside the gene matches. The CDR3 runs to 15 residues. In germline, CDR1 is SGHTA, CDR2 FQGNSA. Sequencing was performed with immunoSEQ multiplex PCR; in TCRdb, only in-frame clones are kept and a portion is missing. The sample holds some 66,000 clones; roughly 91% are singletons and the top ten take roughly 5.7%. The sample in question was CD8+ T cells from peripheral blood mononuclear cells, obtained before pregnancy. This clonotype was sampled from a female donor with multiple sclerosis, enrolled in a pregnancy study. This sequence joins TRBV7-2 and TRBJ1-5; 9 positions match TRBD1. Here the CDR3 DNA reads TGTGCCAGCAGCTGGGGGACAGGGTGGAATCAGCCCCAGCATTTT. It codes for CASSWGTGWNQPQHF.